The entry below gives a single TCR beta chain sequence along with its context. Its specificity is not known. This sample is part of a study of cytomegalovirus exposure and HLA in healthy donors. For the study at large: A later analysis reported the same platform for the 120 or so validation repertoires and the approximately 720 first-cohort repertoires. Whole-study results and caveats: Altogether, 150 or so TCR beta chains were recorded as cytomegalovirus-associated. Rare TCR sequences predominated, though certain public TCRs were found in many donors. A few chains linked to CMV were shown in vitro to be specific for CMV antigens.

Looked up from germline, CDR1 is SQVTM and CDR2 is ANQGSEA. The CDR3 loop spans 15 amino acids. The J segment lost 4 bases and the V segment lost 3 bases, leaving 6 bases of the junction unmatched. Only in-frame clones appear in the TCRdb table, and some are missing; sequencing was by immunoSEQ multiplex PCR. The sample shows about 190,000 clones, more than 75% of them seen only once. The sequencing sample was made of PBMCs. The V and J genes are TRBV29-1 and TRBJ2-7; 13 positions agree with TRBD2. This sequence originates from a man younger than 30 in good health and CMV-seropositive. The CDR3 protein is CSVEGLAGKQYEQYF. The CDR3 nucleotides are TGCAGCGTTGAGGGACTAGCGGGAAAACAATACGAGCAGTACTTC.